This T cell receptor beta chain originates from a study of T cells in Graves' hyperthyroidism and ophthalmopathy. Study summary: Peripheral blood specimens were obtained at initial diagnosis, prior to any treatment.

General study points: Also found in blood were most expanded thyroid clonotypes above 0.001.

Among the patients, aged 18 to 65, hyperthyroidism was newly diagnosed and had lasted under 2 months. Blood was drawn at first hyperthyroidism diagnosis, before any ophthalmopathy symptoms. RNA transcripts gave rise to amplified TCR beta CDR3 regions. When the TCR CDR3 underwent first-round RT-PCR, the HTBI primer set was used. TCRdb called the multiplex PCR reads again in MiXCR, with one record for every CDR3 protein. The repertoire consists of fewer than 450,000 distinct CDR3 sequences, with about a sixth occurring once and the leading ten covering approximately 30%. Comment on this clonotype: Its target is unknown.

From germline, CDR1 is LGHNA and CDR2 YNFKEQ. The CDR3 runs 15 residues. The V segment lost 0 bases and the J segment 3 bases; nucleotides outside the gene matches: 4. This receptor was taken from a woman in her twenties or thirties with Graves' hyperthyroidism that later progressed to Graves' ophthalmopathy. The chain joins TRBV4-2 to TRBJ2-7; 8 bases fit TRBD1. Sequencing input: blood. The CDR3 protein is CASSQDTGQDYEQYF. The CDR3 DNA is TGTGCCAGCAGCCAAGATACGGGACAGGACTACGAGCAGTACTTC.